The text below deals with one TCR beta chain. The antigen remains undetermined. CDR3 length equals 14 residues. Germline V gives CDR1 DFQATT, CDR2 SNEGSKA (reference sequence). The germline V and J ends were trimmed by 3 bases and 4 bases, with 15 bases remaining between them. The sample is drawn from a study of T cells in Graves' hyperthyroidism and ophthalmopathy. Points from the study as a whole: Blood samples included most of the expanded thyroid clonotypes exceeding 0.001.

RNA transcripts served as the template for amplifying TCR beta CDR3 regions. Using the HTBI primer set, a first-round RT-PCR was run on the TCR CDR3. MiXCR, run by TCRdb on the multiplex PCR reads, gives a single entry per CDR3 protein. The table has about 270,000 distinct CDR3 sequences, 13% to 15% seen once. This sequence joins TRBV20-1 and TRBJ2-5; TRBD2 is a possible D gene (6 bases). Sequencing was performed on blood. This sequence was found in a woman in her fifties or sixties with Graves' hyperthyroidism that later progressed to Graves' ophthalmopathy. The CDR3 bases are TGCAGTGCTAGCCCTCTAGGAGCGGGAGAGACCCAGTACTTC. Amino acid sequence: CSASPLGAGETQYF.